These 6 T cell receptor beta chains were sequenced from one sample in a study of CD8 T cells in ankylosing spondylitis. Each CDR3 protein gets one entry after TCRdb re-called the 5' RACE reads with MiXCR. The sample holds a few hundred thousand distinct CDR3 sequences, about a sixth seen once. The sequencing input was blood, either unsorted or a sorted T cell fraction (not recorded which). These receptors were obtained from a male donor with ankylosing spondylitis or in good health (not recorded which).

CDR3 nucleotide sequence: TGTGCCAGCAGCCCACGGGACGCCTCCTACGAGCAGTACTTC. Amino acid sequence: CASSPRDASYEQYF. The chain links TRBV7-9 to TRBJ2-7, with D perhaps matching TRBD1 or TRBD2 (5 bases each). The CDR3 runs 14 residues. Trimming took 5 bases from V and 0 from J, leaving 11 bases between them. Germline lookup yields CDR1 SEHNR and CDR2 FQNEAQ (reference sequence).

The chain combines TRBV7-3 with TRBJ2-2; the match to TRBD1 covers 7 bases. Germline trimming cut 6 bases from V and 2 bases from J; bases unmatched to any gene: 6. Germline V gene sequence: CDR1 SGHTA, CDR2 FQGTGA. This CDR3 comprises 15 residues. The CDR3 sequence is CASRPGQANTGELFF. The DNA of the CDR3 is TGTGCCAGCAGGCCAGGACAGGCTAACACCGGGGAGCTGTTTTTT. Supplemented by reference TRBV7-3 and TRBJ2-2, the full variable domain reads GAGVSQTPSNKVTEKGKYVELRCDPISGHTALYWYRQSLGQGPEFLIYFQGTGAADDSGLPNDRFFAVRPEGSVSTLKIQRTERGDSAVYLCASRPGQANTGELFFGEGSRLTVL.

V usage is TRBV19 and J usage is TRBJ2-7; 8 bases match TRBD1. V dropped 0 bases and J dropped 4; count of bases not matched to a gene: 5. CDR3 length equals 15 residues. Germline loops: CDR1 LNHDA, CDR2 SQIVND (reference sequence). This CDR3 reads CASSIDAGGSYEQYF. CDR3 DNA sequence: TGTGCCAGTAGTATAGATGCAGGGGGCAGTTACGAGCAGTACTTC.

This clonotype came up a few times. The genes are TRBV29-1 and TRBJ2-3; 8 bases line up with TRBD2. The CDR3 extends over 14 amino acids. The ends lost 6 bases at V and 4 bases at J; junction bases unmatched: 9. Germline assignment: CDR1 SQVTM and CDR2 ANQGSEA. CDR3 nucleotides: TGCAGCGTGGCGGGACTAGGGGTCCCAGATACGCAGTATTTT. Its protein is CSVAGLGVPDTQYF.

This clonotype was found a few times. This chain joins TRBV6-5 and TRBJ2-1; D tentatively reads TRBD1 or TRBD2 (5 bases each). CDR1 and CDR2 from the germline V gene are MNHEY and SVGAGI. The CDR3 has 16 amino acids. The V gene lost 2 bases and the J gene lost 9 bases, with 20 bases spanning the gap. The CDR3 loop is CASSYTALGERSEQFF. CDR3 DNA sequence: TGTGCCAGCAGTTACACAGCGTTAGGGGAGCGGAGTGAGCAGTTCTTC.

The chain carries TRBV28 and TRBJ2-7, with TRBD2 as a possible D gene (5 bases). This CDR3 spans 12 amino acids. Germline V CDR1 and CDR2: MDHEN, SYDVKM. The V end lost 7 bases, the J end lost 4 bases, and 11 bases lay between the germline ends. The CDR3 region has the DNA TGTGCCAGCACCGGGGTTGGATACGAGCAGTACTTC. Translated: CASTGVGYEQYF.